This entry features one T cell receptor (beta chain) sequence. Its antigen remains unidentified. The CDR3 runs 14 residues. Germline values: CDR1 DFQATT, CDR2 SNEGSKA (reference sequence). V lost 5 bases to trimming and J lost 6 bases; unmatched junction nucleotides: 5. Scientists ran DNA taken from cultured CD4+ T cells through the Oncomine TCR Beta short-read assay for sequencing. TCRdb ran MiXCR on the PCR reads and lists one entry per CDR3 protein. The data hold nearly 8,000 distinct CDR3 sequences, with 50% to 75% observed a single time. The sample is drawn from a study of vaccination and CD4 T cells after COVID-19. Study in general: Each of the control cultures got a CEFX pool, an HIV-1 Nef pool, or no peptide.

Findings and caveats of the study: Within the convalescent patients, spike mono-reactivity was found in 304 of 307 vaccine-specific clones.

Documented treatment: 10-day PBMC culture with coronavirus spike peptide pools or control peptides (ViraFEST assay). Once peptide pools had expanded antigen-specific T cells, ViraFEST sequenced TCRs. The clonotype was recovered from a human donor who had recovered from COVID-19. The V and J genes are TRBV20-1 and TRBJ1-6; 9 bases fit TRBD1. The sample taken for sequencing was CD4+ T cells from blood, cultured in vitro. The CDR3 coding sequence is TGCAGTGCTCCTGGGACAGGGCCTAATTCACCCCTCCACTTT. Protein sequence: CSAPGTGPNSPLHF.